This T cell receptor beta chain was sequenced in a study of T cell responses to AZD1222 COVID-19 vaccine. Germline CDR1 LGHDT, CDR2 YNNKEL (reference sequence). The CDR3 totals 15 residues. Between the trimmed V and J ends, which lost 1 base and 0 bases, there was a span of 9 bases. Comments on this clone: The antigen is undetermined.

The method was immunoSEQ multiplex PCR; TCRdb's version includes in-frame clones alone and lacks a portion of them. This table lists 150,000 or so clones. Broader study findings: Clonal diversity was possibly underestimated; the donors were predominantly white British and more often female. Seropositive status at baseline applied to only 5 or 6 AZD1222 recipients. Sampling that yielded the repertoires occurred only after the peak T cell response.

The TCR sequence derives from an adult in good health. V gene TRBV3-1 (or the pseudogene TRBV3-2) combines with J gene TRBJ1-1, with D unresolved. Sequences were obtained from peripheral blood. CDR3 bases: TGTGCCAGCAGCCAAGGGCAGGTACTGAACACTGAAGCTTTCTTT. It is translated as CASSQGQVLNTEAFF.